This T cell receptor (beta chain) was recovered during a study of blood T cell repertoires in COVID-19. The overall study: Italy, Spain and the United States were the sources of the convalescent and acute COVID-19 samples. PBMCs, B-cell-depleted T cells, or T cells were the source of the cDNA or gDNA that made up the material.

Germline V gene data show CDR1 as LNHNV and CDR2 as YYDKDF (reference sequence). The CDR3 loop spans 16 amino acids. The V end lost 3 bases, the J end lost 5 bases, and 19 bases lay between the germline ends. As handled by the study authors: Nucleated cell number was recorded as an estimate derived from reference gene primer amplification. Profiled with immunoSEQ multiplex PCR; TCRdb holds only in-frame clones, not every one. D and trimming come from the DNA, and the V and J calls and clone size come from that table. The sample yields approximately 230,000 clones, roughly 80% seen once. The TCR sequence derives from a man older than 75 with acute or convalescent COVID-19. Source material: peripheral blood. This sequence joins TRBV15 and TRBJ2-5; perhaps TRBD1 as D (6 bases). CDR3 bases: TGTGCCACCAGCAGTGGGTATCGGGACATCGGGGAGACCCAGTACTTC. This codes for CATSSGYRDIGETQYF.